One sample yielded the 25 T cell receptor beta chains listed below, sequenced in a study of blood T cells in healthy people across ages. A sample-barcoded 5' primer and a J-beta primer mix were used in a second PCR of about 7 to 12 cycles. TCRdb ran MiXCR on the 5' RACE reads and lists one entry per CDR3 protein. The repertoire holds 780,000 or so distinct CDR3 sequences, with just over 55% as singletons. Sample: blood. These receptors all stem from a man aged 35-49 years in good health.

This chain uses TRBV5-1 with TRBJ2-7, with 8 bases identical to TRBD2. The germline gives CDR1 SGHRS, CDR2 YFSETQ. V gave up 6 bases and J gave up 3 bases; unmatched junction bases: 11. The CDR3 spans 15 residues. Here the CDR3 reads CASTGRGGGFYEQYF. DNA for the CDR3: TGCGCCAGCACCGGGAGGGGAGGGGGGTTCTACGAGCAGTACTTC. The whole variable domain, remainder taken from reference TRBV5-1 and TRBJ2-7, is KAGVTQTPRYLIKTRGQQVTLSCSPISGHRSVSWYQQTPGQGLQFLFEYFSETQRNKGNFPGRFSGRQFSNSRSEMNVSTLELGDSALYLCASTGRGGGFYEQYFGPGTRLTVT.

V usage is TRBV2 and J usage is TRBJ2-4, with D tentatively TRBD1 (6 bases). V was shortened by 10 bases and J by 1 base, with 14 bases between the two germline ends. Germline V lookup: CDR1 SNHLY, CDR2 FYNNEI. The CDR3 loop spans 14 amino acids. This CDR3 is CAIYRDPAKNIQYF. As DNA, the CDR3 is TGTGCCATATACAGGGATCCGGCCAAAAACATTCAGTACTTC.

The V and J genes are TRBV7-2 and TRBJ2-5; D gene uncertain. V was pared by 5 bases and J by 3 bases, with 10 bases between. The length of the CDR3 is 13 residues. Germline V gene data show CDR1 as SGHTA and CDR2 as FQGNSA. The CDR3 coding sequence is TGTGCCAGCAGCGCAAACTGGAAAGAGACCCAGTACTTC. This gives the protein CASSANWKETQYF.

V usage is TRBV4-3 and J usage is TRBJ1-1; the match to TRBD1 covers 10 bases. The V and J ends lost 3 bases and 3 bases, in that order; junction bases with no gene match: 7. CDR1 is LGHNA, CDR2 YSLEER, per germline. The CDR3 extends over 16 amino acids. The CDR3 is CASSQGPGTGDTEAFF. The CDR3 DNA sequence: TGCGCCAGCAGCCAGGGCCCCGGGACAGGGGACACTGAAGCTTTCTTT.

The chain uses TRBV2 and TRBJ1-4, with 9 bases matching TRBD1. Trimming at V came to 6 bases and at J to 4 bases, leaving 6 bases not matched to a gene. This CDR3 region has 15 residues. Per the germline V gene, CDR1 is SNHLY and CDR2 is FYNNEI. The CDR3: CASSLGTGSNEKLFF. DNA of the CDR3: TGTGCCAGCAGCCTGGGGACAGGGAGTAATGAAAAACTGTTTTTT.

The genes are TRBV29-1 and TRBJ2-3; 8 bases match TRBD2. This CDR3 has 15 amino acids. The J segment lost 4 bases and the V segment lost 0 bases, leaving 6 bases of the junction unmatched. From germline, CDR1 is SQVTM and CDR2 ANQGSEA. In DNA, the CDR3 is TGCAGCGTTGAAGATCTCGGACTAGCATCAGATACGCAGTATTTT. Amino acids: CSVEDLGLASDTQYF.

The chain combines TRBV27 with TRBJ1-5; D might be TRBD1 (5 bases). CDR3 length: 14 residues. Germline V gives CDR1 MNHEY, CDR2 SMNVEV (reference sequence). V was shortened by 4 bases and J by 6 bases, with 13 bases between the two germline ends. CDR3 nucleotide sequence: TGTGCCAGCAGTTCCCGGGTGGGGGGTCAGCCCCAGCATTTT. It encodes CASSSRVGGQPQHF.

The chain is built from TRBV6-2 or TRBV6-3 and TRBJ2-3; D remains ambiguous. The V end was cut by 5 bases, the J end by 9 bases, with 9 bases between. CDR3 size: 11 residues. Looked up from germline, CDR1 is MNHEY and CDR2 is SVGEGT. This CDR3 reads CASSRPATQYF. For the CDR3, the DNA is TGTGCCAGCAGTCGACCGGCCACGCAGTATTTT.

As to this clonotype: A read error may produce the germline difference seen at one junction end. This chain links TRBV11-2 with TRBJ2-7; D possibly corresponds to TRBD2 (6 bases). Per germline, CDR1 SGHAT and CDR2 FQNNGV. The CDR3 runs to 17 residues. CDR3 in DNA: TGTGCCTGCAGCTTAGTTGGTCTAGCGCGCCTCACCTACGAGCAGTACTTC. Encoded protein: CACSLVGLARLTYEQYF.

This clonotype was observed a few times. The chain joins TRBV3-1 to TRBJ2-7, with unresolved D. The J call is in doubt because the DNA end fits TRBJ2-5 better. The germline V gene encodes CDR1 LGHDT and CDR2 YNNKEL (reference sequence). This CDR3 is 13 amino acids long. CDR3 amino acids: CASSQASEETQYF. The CDR3 DNA reads TGTGCCAGCAGCCAAGCTTCCGAAGAGACCCAGTACTTC.

In this sample, this clonotype turned up a few times. The rearrangement joins TRBV6-5 to TRBJ2-5; 7 nucleotides agree with TRBD1. CDR3 size: 16 residues. V lost 6 bases, J lost 3 bases, and 13 bases stayed unmatched. CDR1 and CDR2 from the germline V gene are MNHEY and SVGAGI. The CDR3 loop is CASRKPGQRNEETQYF. The CDR3 nucleotides read TGTGCCAGCAGGAAACCGGGACAGAGGAACGAAGAGACCCAGTACTTC.

The CDR3 DNA reads TGCAGTGCTAAGAGGGGCACAGATACGCAGTATTTT. Translation gives CSAKRGTDTQYF. This sequence joins TRBV20-1 and TRBJ2-3; D might be TRBD2 (5 bases). Per germline, CDR1 DFQATT and CDR2 SNEGSKA (reference sequence). Trimming took off 4 bases at V and 1 base at J, with 6 bases between the two ends. This CDR3 contains 12 residues.

The chain uses TRBV7-8 and TRBJ2-1; the D gene is possibly TRBD2 (6 bases). V gave up 10 bases and J gave up 1 base, with 14 bases separating them. This CDR3 has 14 amino acids. Germline CDR1 is SGHVS and CDR2 is FQNEAQ. Here the CDR3 DNA reads TGTGCCACTTCGTGGGGGGATTCCTACAATGAGCAGTTCTTC. Translation: CATSWGDSYNEQFF.

CDR3 coding DNA: TGTGCCAGCAGTGAAAACGAGGGAGTGGTAGGAGAAAAACTGTTTTTT. Translating gives CASSENEGVVGEKLFF. This chain links TRBV25-1 with TRBJ1-4, with D unresolved. This CDR3 spans 16 amino acids. Germline CDR1 and CDR2: MGHDK and SYGVNS. Between the trimmed V and J ends, which lost 2 bases and 8 bases, there was a span of 18 bases.

This clonotype showed up just once. V gene TRBV2 combines with J gene TRBJ2-3; a weak D match, TRBD2 (6 bases). V lost 7 bases, J lost 8 bases, and 16 bases lay in between. The CDR3 consists of 13 residues. From germline, CDR1 is SNHLY and CDR2 FYNNEI. The CDR3 DNA is TGTGCCAGCACGCCGCAGGGAGGAGGTACGCAGTATTTT. Translated, it gives CASTPQGGGTQYF.

The chain is built from TRBV20-1 and TRBJ2-3; a possible D gene is TRBD2 (5 bases). The CDR3 consists of 17 residues. Between the trimmed V and J ends, which lost 1 base and 0 bases, there was a span of 17 bases. Germline V CDR1 and CDR2: DFQATT, SNEGSKA (reference sequence). The CDR3 DNA reads as TGCAGTGCTAGAGCCGTCATAGGAGCGGCTAGCACAGATACGCAGTATTTT. It translates to CSARAVIGAASTDTQYF.

V and J are TRBV28 and TRBJ2-7; D is undetermined. Germline assignment: CDR1 MDHEN and CDR2 SYDVKM. Between the trimmed V and J ends, which lost 4 bases and 6 bases, there was a span of 19 bases. This CDR3 comprises 15 residues. DNA of the CDR3: TGTGCCAGCAGTTCTGACCGTCCGTTGACGGGCGAGCAGTACTTC. Amino acids: CASSSDRPLTGEQYF.

This clonotype was seen a few times. V gene TRBV20-1 combines with J gene TRBJ2-7; 8 bases map to TRBD1. Per the germline V gene, CDR1 is DFQATT and CDR2 is SNEGSKA (reference sequence). The CDR3 covers 12 residues. Trimming removed 6 bases from V and 4 bases from J; junction bases left unmatched: 5. The DNA for the CDR3 is TGCAGTGCCTGGACAGGGCTGTACGAGCAGTACTTC. Its protein product is CSAWTGLYEQYF.

This sequence joins TRBV20-1 and TRBJ1-4; 8 bases line up with TRBD1. Germline V gene lookup returns CDR1 DFQATT and CDR2 SNEGSKA (reference sequence). V dropped 4 bases and J dropped 8; count of bases not matched to a gene: 6. The CDR3 totals 13 residues. For the CDR3, the DNA is TGCAGTGCTAAGCGGACAGGGTCGGAAAAACTGTTTTTT. Its translation: CSAKRTGSEKLFF.

V is TRBV5-1 and J is TRBJ1-2; no firm D call. The germline V gene has CDR1 SGHRS and CDR2 YFSETQ. The CDR3 contains 13 residues. Trimming took 1 base from V and 2 from J, leaving 6 bases between them. The CDR3 sequence: CASSLPGNYGYTF. The DNA of the CDR3 is TGCGCCAGCAGCTTGCCGGGAAACTATGGCTACACCTTC.

This chain links TRBV20-1 with TRBJ1-2; D might be TRBD1 (5 bases). CDR1 and CDR2 from the germline V gene are DFQATT and SNEGSKA (reference sequence). The CDR3 runs 13 residues. With 0 bases removed from V and 9 bases from J, the gap between germline ends came to 14 bases. The CDR3 spells CSARDGDQFSYTF. The CDR3 DNA sequence: TGCAGTGCTAGAGATGGGGACCAGTTCAGCTACACCTTC.

This chain uses TRBV6-2 or TRBV6-3 with TRBJ1-1; no clear D gene. Germline CDR1 reads MNHEY; CDR2 reads SVGEGT. CDR3 length equals 12 residues. V lost 5 bases and J 4 bases, leaving 8 bases between the germline ends. The DNA for the CDR3 is TGTGCCAGCAGTGGAGTAGGCACTGAAGCTTTCTTT. Translating it yields CASSGVGTEAFF.

The chain couples TRBV3-1 to TRBJ1-2; D not certain. Looked up from germline, CDR1 is LGHDT and CDR2 is YNNKEL (reference sequence). The CDR3 sequence is 15 residues long. V was shortened by 1 base and J by 3 bases, with 12 bases between the two germline ends. The CDR3 sequence: CASSQGTVNHYGYTF. The CDR3 DNA sequence: TGTGCCAGCAGCCAAGGCACGGTAAACCACTATGGCTACACCTTC.

This clonotype came up a few times. V and J are TRBV9 and TRBJ1-2; tentatively, D is TRBD1 (5 bases). Germline V gives CDR1 SGDLS, CDR2 YYNGEE. Trimming took off 0 bases at V and 3 bases at J, with 6 bases between the two ends. The CDR3 has 13 residues. In DNA, the CDR3 is TGTGCCAGCAGCGTAGGGGGCGACTATGGCTACACCTTC. It translates to CASSVGGDYGYTF.

The CDR3 DNA is TGCAGCGCCAGACGAGCGGGAGGTGTTGAGCAGTTCTTC. Translated, it gives CSARRAGGVEQFF. The chain combines TRBV29-1 with TRBJ2-1, with 9 nucleotides matching TRBD2. Germline CDR1 and CDR2: SQVTM and ANQGSEA. The ends lost 7 bases at V and 9 bases at J; junction bases unmatched: 10. CDR3 size: 13 residues.